The following is a T cell receptor beta chain sequence with its context. Mismatch with germline at one junction end may stem from a read error. This sample is part of a study of cytomegalovirus exposure and HLA in healthy donors. A multiplex PCR was run with 60 Vbeta primers and 13 Jbeta primers. TCRdb's copy holds only in-frame clones and misses some; the assay was immunoSEQ multiplex PCR. Among about 160,000 clones listed, around 77% were seen once. Germline CDR1 and CDR2: SEHNR and FQNEAQ (reference sequence). The CDR3 contains 16 residues. The receptor was isolated from a woman aged 25 to 45 in good health and CMV-seronegative. This sequence joins TRBV7-9 and TRBJ1-2; 9 bases align to TRBD1. The sequencing input was PBMCs. The CDR3 region has the DNA TGTTCCAGCAGCCCCCCGGGACAGGGTCCCTCCTATGGCTACACCTTC. It translates to CSSSPPGQGPSYGYTF.